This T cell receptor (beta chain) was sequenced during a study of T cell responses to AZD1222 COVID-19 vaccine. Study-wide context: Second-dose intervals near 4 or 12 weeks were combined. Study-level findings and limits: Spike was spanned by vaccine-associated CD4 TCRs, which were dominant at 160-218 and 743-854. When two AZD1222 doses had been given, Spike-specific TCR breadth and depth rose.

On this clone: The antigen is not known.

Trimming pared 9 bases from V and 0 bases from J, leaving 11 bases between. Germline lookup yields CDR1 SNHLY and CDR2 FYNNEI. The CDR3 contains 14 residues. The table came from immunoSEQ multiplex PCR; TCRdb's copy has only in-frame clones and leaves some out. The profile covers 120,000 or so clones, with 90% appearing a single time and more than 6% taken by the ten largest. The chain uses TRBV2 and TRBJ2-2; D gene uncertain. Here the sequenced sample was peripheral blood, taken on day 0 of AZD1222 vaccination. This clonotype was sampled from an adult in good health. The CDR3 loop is CASKTIANTGELFF. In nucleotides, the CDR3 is TGTGCCAGTAAAACTATCGCGAACACCGGGGAGCTGTTTTTT.